The subject of this entry is one T cell receptor (beta chain). Vbeta (60) and Jbeta (13) primers were used in the PCR. TCRdb's copy holds only in-frame clones and misses some; the assay was immunoSEQ multiplex PCR. This table has roughly 290,000 clones, around nine tenths appearing once. The source of the sample is a study of cytomegalovirus exposure and HLA in healthy donors. Germline V CDR1 and CDR2: SNHLY, FYNNEI. V lost 10 bases, J lost 8 bases, and 10 bases lay in between. The CDR3 is made up of 10 amino acids. Sequencing input: PBMCs. The chain is built from TRBV2 and TRBJ2-3; D is undetermined. The clonotype originates from a woman between 18 and 29 years old in good health and CMV-seronegative. DNA of the CDR3: TGTGCCACCCGAGGTGGTACGCAGTATTTT. This codes for CATRGGTQYF.